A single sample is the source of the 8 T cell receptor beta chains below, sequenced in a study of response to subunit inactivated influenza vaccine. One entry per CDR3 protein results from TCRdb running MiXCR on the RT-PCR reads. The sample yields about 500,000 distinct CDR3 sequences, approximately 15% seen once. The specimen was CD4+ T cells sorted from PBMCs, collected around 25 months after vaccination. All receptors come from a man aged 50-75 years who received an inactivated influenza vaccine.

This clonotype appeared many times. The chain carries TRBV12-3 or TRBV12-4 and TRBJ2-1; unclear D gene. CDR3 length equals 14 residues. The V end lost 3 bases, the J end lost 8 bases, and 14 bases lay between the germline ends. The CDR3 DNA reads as TGTGCCAGCAGTTTCGTAAGATCCAGCGATGAGCAGTTCTTC. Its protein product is CASSFVRSSDEQFF.

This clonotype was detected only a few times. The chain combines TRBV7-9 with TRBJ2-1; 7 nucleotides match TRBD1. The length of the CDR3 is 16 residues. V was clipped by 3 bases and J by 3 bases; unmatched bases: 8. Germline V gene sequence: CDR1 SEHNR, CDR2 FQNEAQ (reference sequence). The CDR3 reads CASSFARGRSYNEQFF. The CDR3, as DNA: TGTGCCAGCAGCTTTGCCAGGGGGAGAAGCTACAATGAGCAGTTCTTC.

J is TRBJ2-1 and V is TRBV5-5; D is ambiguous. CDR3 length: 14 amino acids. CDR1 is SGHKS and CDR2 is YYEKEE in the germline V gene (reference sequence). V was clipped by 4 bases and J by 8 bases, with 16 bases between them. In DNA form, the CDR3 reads TGTGCCAGCAGCGTAGAGCCGATGAGCGATGAGCAGTTCTTC. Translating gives CASSVEPMSDEQFF.

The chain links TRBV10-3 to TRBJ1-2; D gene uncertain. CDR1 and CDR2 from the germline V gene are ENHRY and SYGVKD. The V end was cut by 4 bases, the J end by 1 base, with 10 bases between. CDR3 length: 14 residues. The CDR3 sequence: CAISVVGFNYGYTF. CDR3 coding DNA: TGTGCCATCAGTGTTGTCGGATTTAACTATGGCTACACCTTC.

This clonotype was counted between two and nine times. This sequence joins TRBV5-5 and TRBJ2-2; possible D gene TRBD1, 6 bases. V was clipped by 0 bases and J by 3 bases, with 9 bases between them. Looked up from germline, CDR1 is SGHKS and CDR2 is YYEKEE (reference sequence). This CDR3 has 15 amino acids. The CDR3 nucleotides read TGTGCCAGCAGCTTGGCAGGGGAGTACACCGGGGAGCTGTTTTTT. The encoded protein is CASSLAGEYTGELFF.

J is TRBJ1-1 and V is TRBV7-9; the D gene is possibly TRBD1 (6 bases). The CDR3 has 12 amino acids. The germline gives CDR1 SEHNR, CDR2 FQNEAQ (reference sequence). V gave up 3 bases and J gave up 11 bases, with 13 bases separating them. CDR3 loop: CASSFHTGRAFF. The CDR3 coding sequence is TGTGCCAGCAGCTTTCATACAGGGAGGGCTTTCTTT.

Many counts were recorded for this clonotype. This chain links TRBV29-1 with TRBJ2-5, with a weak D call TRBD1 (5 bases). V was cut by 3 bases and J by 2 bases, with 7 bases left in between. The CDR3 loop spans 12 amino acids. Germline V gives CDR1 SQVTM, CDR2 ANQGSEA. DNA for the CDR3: TGCAGCGTTGATGACAGACAAGAGACCCAGTACTTC. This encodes CSVDDRQETQYF.

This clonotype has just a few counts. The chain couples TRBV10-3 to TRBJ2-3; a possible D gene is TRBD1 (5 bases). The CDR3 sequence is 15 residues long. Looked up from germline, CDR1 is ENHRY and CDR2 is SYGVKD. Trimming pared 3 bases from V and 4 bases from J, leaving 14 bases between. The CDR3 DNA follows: TGTGCCATCAGTGACCCGACAGCCACCGCAGATACGCAGTATTTT. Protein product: CAISDPTATADTQYF.